Sequencing of this TCR beta chain was carried out in a study of radiotherapy plus CTLA-4 blockade in lung cancer. The repertoire was sequenced with immunoSEQ multiplex PCR; TCRdb's copy has only in-frame clones and lacks some. Of 89,000 or so clones in the sample, around 86% were seen once. Per germline, CDR1 SGHVS and CDR2 FQNEAQ. The CDR3 has 19 residues. The junction had 13 bases not matched to a gene; V was cut back by 5 bases and J by 4 bases. The TCR comes from a human donor with non-small cell lung cancer who had a partial response to radiotherapy plus ipilimumab. Material: peripheral blood, obtained from a patient treated with radiotherapy plus ipilimumab. The rearrangement uses TRBV7-8 and TRBJ2-4; 14 positions agree with TRBD2. The CDR3 is CASSPRLRTSGRTKNIQYF. The CDR3 region has the DNA TGTGCCAGCAGCCCGAGGTTACGGACTAGCGGGAGGACAAAAAACATTCAGTACTTC.